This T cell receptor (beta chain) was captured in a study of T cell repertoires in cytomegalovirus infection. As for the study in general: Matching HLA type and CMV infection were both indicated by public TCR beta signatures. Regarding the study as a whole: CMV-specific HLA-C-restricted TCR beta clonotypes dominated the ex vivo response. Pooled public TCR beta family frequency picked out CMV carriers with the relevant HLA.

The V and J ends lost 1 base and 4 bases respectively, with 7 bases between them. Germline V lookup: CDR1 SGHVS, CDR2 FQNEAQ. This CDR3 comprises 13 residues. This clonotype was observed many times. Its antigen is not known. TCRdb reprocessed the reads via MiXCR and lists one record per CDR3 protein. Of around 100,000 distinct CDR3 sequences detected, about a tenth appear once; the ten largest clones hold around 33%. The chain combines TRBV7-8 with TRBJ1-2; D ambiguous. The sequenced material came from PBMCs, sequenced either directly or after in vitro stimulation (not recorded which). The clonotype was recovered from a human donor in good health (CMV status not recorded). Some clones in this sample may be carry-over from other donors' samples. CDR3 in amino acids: CASSLELTYGYTF. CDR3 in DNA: TGTGCCAGCAGCTTAGAGTTAACCTATGGCTACACCTTC. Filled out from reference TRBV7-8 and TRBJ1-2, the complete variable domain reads GAGVSQSPRYKVAKRGQDVALRCDPISGHVSLFWYQQALGQGPEFLTYFQNEAQLDKSGLPSDRFFAERPEGSVSTLKIQRTQQEDSAVYLCASSLELTYGYTFGSGTRLTVV.